This TCR beta chain is drawn from a study of CXCR3-negative and CXCR3-positive naive CD8 T cells (dated by TCRdb to between 2018 and 2021). Study-wide context: In total, roughly 150 million TRB reads were obtained, or roughly 1.5 +/- 0.3 million reads per library. Diversity and physicochemical repertoire analyses were performed on around twelve donors pooled from two independent experiments. The TRBV-TRBJ cluster analysis covered naive subsets from a handful of donors and memory cells from 3 donors. The study at large found these results: Because CXCR3 expression was partially decreased after cryopreservation, freshly isolated PBMCs were used for most assays. Comparably high repertoire diversity was found in both naive subsets, whereas much lower repertoire diversity was found in memory CD8+ T cells. Surface CD5, linked to self-reactivity in mice, was comparable between naive subsets; TCR interaction strength was therefore also inferred from TRB CDR3 physicochemical properties. Compared with CXCR3-negative naive cells, CXCR3-positive naive cells had TRB CDR3s with higher hydrophobicity (lower Kidera factor 4), lower energy, and higher strength and volume indices. Similar TRBV-TRBJ usage was shown by naive CXCR3-negative and CXCR3-positive cells from the same donor, whereas distinct patterns were shown by memory cells.

With regard to this clonotype: Its target antigen remains unknown.

Sequencing instrument: NextSeq 550. The Human TCR Profiling Kit (MiLaboratory) was used to prepare UMI-labeled 5' RACE TRB cDNA libraries. cDNA synthesis used the entire amount of extracted RNA, and PCR amplification then used the entire amount of cDNA produced. Libraries were prepared in parallel with an identical number of PCR cycles. In the paper's pipeline: MIGEC and MiXCR extracted about 53,000 +/- 10,000 unique UMI-labeled TRB cDNA molecules per library, requiring at least two reads per UMI. An average of roughly 40,000 +/- 10,000 functional in-frame TRB CDR3 nucleotide clonotypes without stop codons was found per library. After downsampling to 5000 UMI-labeled TRB molecules per sample, diversity metrics such as normalized Shannon-Wiener and Chao1 were calculated in VDJtools. VDJtools was used to calculate clonotype-size-weighted physicochemical properties of the central five CDR3 residues, namely interaction energy, strength, volume and Kidera factor 4. TCRdb reprocessed the public reads and reports one entry per CDR3 protein sequence, without DNA. The V and J calls, along with clone size, are taken from TCRdb and not from the paper's own processing. The sample's table covers approximately 90,000 distinct CDR3 sequences. 0.53% of the sample comes from the top ten.

Each CD8+ T cell subset was flow-sorted in triplicate, and 300,000 to 350,000 cells per subset were placed directly into RLT lysis buffer. Naive CD8+ T cells were defined stringently as CD45RO-CCR7+CD27+CD95- to exclude memory contaminants. Using standard density gradient centrifugation, peripheral blood mononuclear cells were isolated from buffy coats. A FACSAria III was used to flow-sort naive CXCR3-negative and CXCR3-positive CD8+ T cells. An RNeasy Mini Kit was used to extract total RNA from the sorted cells. CDR1 and CDR2 (SQVTM, ANQGSEA) derive from the germline V gene. The CDR3, cysteine through phenylalanine, is 16 amino acids long. DNA is not recorded here.

The sequence derives from a human donor in good health. Some clones in this sample may be carry-over from other donors' samples. Sequencing input: naive CXCR3+ CD8+ T cells from blood. The intended sense of this specimen's cell subset or site label: CD45RO-CCR7+CD27+CD95- naive CD8+ T cells expressing CXCR3 (TNR3+). The chain couples TRBV29-1 to TRBJ2-3; TCRdb picks TRBD1, but there is no DNA to check that call. The CDR3 has the sequence CSVEYTDRVVADTQYF.